The 14 T cell receptor beta chains reported below all come from one sample, sequenced in a study of T cells in Graves' hyperthyroidism and ophthalmopathy. From RNA transcripts, TCR beta CDR3 regions were amplified. HTBI primers were employed in a first-round RT-PCR of the TCR CDR3. TCRdb itself ran the multiplex PCR reads through MiXCR, one entry per CDR3 protein. The repertoire has about 840,000 distinct CDR3 sequences, over 35% of them found once; the top ten carry approximately 10%. What was sequenced was blood. The receptors come from a man in his late teens or twenties with Graves' hyperthyroidism.

This clonotype was detected many times. Written as DNA, the CDR3 is TGTGCCAGTAGGGTGACGGAGGGCACTGAAGCTTTCTTT. Protein product: CASRVTEGTEAFF. The chain joins TRBV19 to TRBJ1-1; D ambiguous. Germline assignment: CDR1 LNHDA and CDR2 SQIVND (reference sequence). Trimming shortened V by 6 bases and J by 4 bases, and 12 bases separated the two germline ends. The CDR3 has 13 amino acids.

This clonotype was counted at least ten times. This CDR3 is CASSPGAGDYTF. Here the CDR3 DNA reads TGTGCCAGCAGCCCTGGAGCTGGTGACTACACCTTC. The chain is built from TRBV4-2 and TRBJ1-2; D remains unclear. The CDR3 is 12 residues long. V lost 4 bases to trimming and J lost 10 bases, with 13 bases between them. The germline gives CDR1 LGHNA, CDR2 YNFKEQ.

The table lists this clonotype with many counts. This sequence joins TRBV7-9 and TRBJ1-2; a weak D match, TRBD1 (5 bases). CDR1 is SEHNR and CDR2 is FQNEAQ in the germline V gene (reference sequence). V was clipped by 6 bases and J by 7 bases, with 18 bases between them. CDR3 size: 14 residues. For the CDR3, the DNA is TGTGCCAGCAGTTCAGGGACGGCTCCATCTGGCTACACCTTC. The encoded protein is CASSSGTAPSGYTF.

The rearrangement joins TRBV4-2 to TRBJ1-3; no definite D call. Germline V gene lookup returns CDR1 LGHNA and CDR2 YNFKEQ. The ends were cut back, 0 bases at V and 3 bases at J, with 6 bases in the middle. The CDR3 has 14 residues. Here the CDR3 DNA reads TGTGCCAGCAGCCAAGAATCCATTGGAAACACCATATATTTT. Encoded protein: CASSQESIGNTIYF.

The sample holds many counts of this clonotype. The chain recombines TRBV15 with TRBJ1-1; D not resolved. V lost 0 bases and J 10 bases, leaving 12 bases between the germline ends. Germline V lookup: CDR1 LNHNV, CDR2 YYDKDF (reference sequence). CDR3 size: 13 residues. For the CDR3, the DNA is TGTGCCACCAGCAGAGACGACAAAGGCTTAGCTTTCTTT. As protein: CATSRDDKGLAFF. The variable domain in full, completed from reference TRBV15 and TRBJ1-1, reads DAMVIQNPRYQVTQFGKPVTLSCSQTLNHNVMYWYQQKSSQAPKLLFHYYDKDFNNEADTPDNFQSRRPNTSFCFLDIRSPGLGDTAMYLCATSRDDKGLAFFGQGTRLTVV.

This chain uses TRBV6-5 with TRBJ2-7, with D unclear. The CDR3 length is 12 residues. Trimming cost V 6 bases and J 6 bases, with 12 bases left between them. Germline CDR1 and CDR2: MNHEY and SVGAGI. CDR3 loop: CASSTVFGEQYF. CDR3 bases: TGTGCCAGCAGCACAGTGTTTGGCGAGCAGTACTTC.

This clonotype was observed a handful of times. The V and J genes are TRBV4-1 and TRBJ2-5, with a tentative D call TRBD1 (5 bases). The germline gives CDR1 MGHRA, CDR2 YSYEKL. V was trimmed by 0 bases and J by 5 bases, leaving 13 bases between them. The CDR3 spans 15 residues. The DNA for the CDR3 is TGCGCCAGCAGCCAAGACGGCAGGGCCCCGGAGACCCAGTACTTC. Translation: CASSQDGRAPETQYF.

This clonotype was counted many times. The chain recombines TRBV14 with TRBJ1-1; D unresolved. V lost 2 bases, J lost 11 bases, and 15 bases lay in between. Germline-derived CDR1 and CDR2 are SGHDN and FVKESK. This CDR3 comprises 13 residues. The CDR3 loop reads CASSQTLSTEAFF. The CDR3, as DNA: TGTGCCAGCAGCCAAACCCTGTCGACCGAGGCTTTCTTT. The full variable domain, completed using reference TRBV14 and TRBJ1-1, is EAGVTQFPSHSVIEKGQTVTLRCDPISGHDNLYWYRRVMGKEIKFLLHFVKESKQDESGMPNNRFLAERTGGTYSTLKVQPAELEDSGVYFCASSQTLSTEAFFGQGTRLTVV.

The chain joins TRBV19 to TRBJ2-2; D is possibly TRBD1 or TRBD2 (5 bases each). Germline V gene lookup returns CDR1 LNHDA and CDR2 SQIVND (reference sequence). The CDR3 is 14 residues long. V lost 6 bases, J lost 5 bases, and 13 bases lay in between. CDR3 in DNA: TGTGCCAGTAGGACAGAGGGTAAAACCGGGGAGCTGTTTTTT. This encodes CASRTEGKTGELFF. Complete variable domain (other parts from reference TRBV19 and TRBJ2-2): DGGITQSPKYLFRKEGQNVTLSCEQNLNHDAMYWYRQDPGQGLRLIYYSQIVNDFQKGDIAEGYSVSREKKESFPLTVTSAQKNPTAFYLCASRTEGKTGELFFGEGSRLTVL.

This clonotype was observed a handful of times. The V call is TRBV6-5, the J call TRBJ1-2; tentatively, D is TRBD1 (5 bases). CDR1 is MNHEY and CDR2 is SVGAGI in the germline V gene. The V end lost 0 bases, the J end lost 8 bases, and 13 bases lay between the germline ends. The CDR3 runs to 14 residues. The CDR3 DNA reads TGTGCCAGCAGTTACTCGACAGAGGGAGGGGGCTACACCTTC. It yields the protein CASSYSTEGGGYTF.

V is TRBV29-1 and J is TRBJ1-2, with D uncertain. The CDR3 has 12 amino acids. Germline V gene data show CDR1 as SQVTM and CDR2 as ANQGSEA. For the CDR3, the DNA is TGCAGTGACGAGGCTGCTTACTATGGCTACACCTTC. Protein: CSDEAAYYGYTF.

This clonotype was seen a handful of times. This rearrangement joins TRBV5-4 to TRBJ1-1; no firm D call. The CDR3 runs to 17 residues. Germline CDR1 and CDR2: SGHNT and YYREEE (reference sequence). With 1 base removed from V and 0 bases from J, the gap between germline ends came to 16 bases. CDR3 protein: CASSLLEDFLMNTEAFF. The CDR3 nucleotides read TGTGCCAGCAGCTTGCTTGAGGATTTCCTCATGAACACTGAAGCTTTCTTT.

This clonotype was detected only once. Germline and junction disagree at one end, which may indicate a read error. The genes are TRBV5-5 and TRBJ1-4; the D gene is possibly TRBD1 (5 bases). Germline assignment: CDR1 SGHKS and CDR2 YYEKEE (reference sequence). This CDR3 has 16 amino acids. CDR3 region: CASSQDLLDTDEKLFF. In DNA, the CDR3 is TGCGCCAGCAGCCAAGATCTGTTGGACACGGATGAAAAACTGTTTTTT. The full variable domain, in which reference TRBV5-5 and TRBJ1-4 provide the parts outside the CDR3, is DAGVTQSPTHLIKTRGQQVTLRCSPISGHKSVSWYQQVLGQGPQFIFQYYEKEERGRGNFPDRFSARQFPNYSSELNVNALLLGDSALYLCASSQDLLDTDEKLFFGSGTQLSVL.

The chain joins TRBV2 to TRBJ1-5; D is unclear. V was pared by 4 bases and J by 0 bases, with 13 bases between. There are 16 residues in the CDR3. CDR1 and CDR2 from the germline V gene are SNHLY and FYNNEI. The CDR3 DNA follows: TGTGCCAGCAGTGCTCGGACGGACGATAGCAATCAGCCCCAGCATTTT. Translation: CASSARTDDSNQPQHF.